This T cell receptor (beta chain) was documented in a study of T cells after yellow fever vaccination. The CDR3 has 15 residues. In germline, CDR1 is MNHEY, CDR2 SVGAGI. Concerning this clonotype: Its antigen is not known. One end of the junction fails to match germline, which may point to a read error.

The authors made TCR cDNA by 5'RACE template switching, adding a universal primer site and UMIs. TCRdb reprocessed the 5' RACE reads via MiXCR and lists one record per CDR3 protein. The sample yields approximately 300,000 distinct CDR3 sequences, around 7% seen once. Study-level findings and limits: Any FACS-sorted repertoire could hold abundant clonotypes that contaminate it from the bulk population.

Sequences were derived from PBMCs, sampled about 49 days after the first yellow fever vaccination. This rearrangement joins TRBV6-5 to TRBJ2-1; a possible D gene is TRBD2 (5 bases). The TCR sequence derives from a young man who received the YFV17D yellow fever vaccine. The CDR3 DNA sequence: TGTGCCAGCAGTTTACCGGGGAGCTCCTACAATCAGCAGTTCTTC. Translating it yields CASSLPGSSYNQQFF.